The subject of this entry is one TCR beta chain. Its antigen is not known. The sample is drawn from a study of T cells in women clearing cervical HPV infection. Points from the study as a whole: Effector/memory and HPV-specific T cells were not isolated, and association timing is unknown.

Data came from immunoSEQ multiplex PCR; TCRdb stores just in-frame clones and leaves some out. Its clone listing holds 40,000 to 60,000 clones. The sample consisted of blood buffy coat. The clonotype comes from a woman between 18 and 69 years old with a cervical HPV16 infection that either progressed to CIN3+ or cleared (not recorded which).

The CDR3 is CASSPPARTDTYTF. Partial CDR3 DNA: TGTGCCAGCTCACCACCGGCCCGGACAGATACC. This sequence joins TRBV18 and TRBJ1-2; TRBD1 is a possible D gene (6 bases). The read comes to an end 3 residues before the CDR3 does, leaving the germline J gene to fill in the end. Looked up from germline, CDR1 is KGHSH and CDR2 is LQKENI. The CDR3 spans 14 residues. Filled out from reference TRBV18 and TRBJ1-2, the complete variable domain reads NAGVMQNPRHLVRRRGQEARLRCSPMKGHSHVYWYRQLPEEGLKFMVYLQKENIIDESGMPKERFSAEFPKEGPSILRIQQVVRGDSAAYFCASSPPARTDTYTFGSGTRLTVV.